The 14 T cell receptor beta chains given below trace back to one sample, sequenced in a study of response to subunit inactivated influenza vaccine (dated by TCRdb to the late 2010s). Receptors were amplified or captured by RT-PCR. Sequenced on an Illumina HiSeq 2500. TCRdb reanalyzed the raw reads on its own, using fastp at Q25 for trimming and MiXCR for clone calling, and kept in-frame beta chains. Every entry covers one CDR3 protein and lists the most common genes and DNA from its rows. The sample profile shows hundreds of thousands of distinct CDR3 sequences; about 25% of them were found once. Of the sample, less than 2.5% is held by the ten largest clones. Sequenced here: CD4+ T cells sorted from PBMCs, sampled more than 4 days after vaccination. The source is a middle-aged man who received an inactivated influenza vaccine. Donor details come from another sample of the same person, matched by shared clones.

This chain uses TRBV4-3 with TRBJ2-1; possibly TRBD2 for D (5 bases). CDR1 LGHNA and CDR2 YSLEER come from the germline V gene. The germline V and J ends were trimmed by 4 bases and 4 bases, with 23 bases remaining between them. The length of the CDR3 is 18 residues. CDR3 DNA sequence: TGCGCCAGCAGCCGCGCAGAGGGTAGCCTCGGATCTTACAATGAGCAGTTCTTC. Its protein product is CASSRAEGSLGSYNEQFF.

V and J are TRBV20-1 and TRBJ2-1; TRBD2 agrees at 11 bases. The CDR3 totals 13 residues. Looked up from germline, CDR1 is DFQATT and CDR2 is SNEGSKA (reference sequence). The V and J ends lost 1 base and 11 bases, in that order; junction bases with no gene match: 4. The CDR3 nucleotides read TGCAGTGCTAGAGTACTAGCGGGAGATCAGCAGTTCTTC. Translated: CSARVLAGDQQFF.

This clonotype was picked up a small number of times. The chain has TRBV21-1 and TRBJ2-1; no check of the table's D call, TRBD1, against the DNA was made. TRBV21-1 counts as a pseudogene. This CDR3 region has 18 residues. CDR3: CASSKAETGGSSYNEQFF. The DNA for the CDR3 is TGTGCCAGCAGCAAAGCCGAGACGGGCGGGAGCTCCTACAATGAGCAGTTCTTC.

This clonotype was counted between two and nine times. J is TRBJ2-5 and V is TRBV29-1, with D unresolved. V was pared by 6 bases and J by 4 bases, with 15 bases between. This CDR3 spans 13 amino acids. Germline CDR1 SQVTM, CDR2 ANQGSEA. The CDR3 sequence is CSVGPNSGETQYF. Here the CDR3 DNA reads TGCAGCGTCGGACCTAATTCGGGAGAGACCCAGTACTTC.

This chain links TRBV27 with TRBJ2-1; 11 bases are shared with TRBD2. Germline assignment: CDR1 MNHEY and CDR2 SMNVEV (reference sequence). V trimming: 2 bases; J trimming: 15 bases; junction bases outside the gene matches: 6. The length of the CDR3 is 13 residues. The DNA for the CDR3 is TGTGCCAGCAGTTTACTAGCGGGAGGTGTGCTGTTCTTC. It is translated as CASSLLAGGVLFF.

This chain joins TRBV28 and TRBJ2-7, with D possibly being TRBD1 (5 bases). CDR1 is MDHEN and CDR2 is SYDVKM in the germline V gene. The V end was cut by 1 base, the J end by 5 bases, with 12 bases between. The CDR3 is 14 residues long. This CDR3 is CASSLSRDTHEQYF. The CDR3, as DNA: TGTGCCAGCAGTTTATCCAGGGATACCCACGAGCAGTACTTC.

J is TRBJ1-6 and V is TRBV27; D might be TRBD1 (5 bases). Germline CDR1 reads MNHEY; CDR2 reads SMNVEV (reference sequence). V lost 3 bases and J 10 bases, leaving 19 bases between the germline ends. The CDR3 sequence is 16 residues long. The CDR3 spells CASSLWAAGGRSPLHF. In nucleotides, the CDR3 is TGTGCCAGCAGTTTGTGGGCTGCCGGGGGAAGGTCACCCCTCCACTTT.

This CDR3 reads CASRAGSRTDTQYF. CDR3 nucleotides: TGTGCCAGCAGGGCGGGATCAAGAACAGATACGCAGTATTTT. This sequence joins TRBV6-1 and TRBJ2-3; maybe TRBD2 (6 bases). Germline CDR1 MNHNS, CDR2 SASEGT. V lost 6 bases, J lost 3 bases, and 13 bases lay in between. The CDR3 consists of 14 residues.

The chain has TRBV7-2 and TRBJ2-5; 8 nucleotides match TRBD1. The germline CDR1 and CDR2 sequences are SGHTA and FQGNSA. This CDR3 has 14 amino acids. V was pared by 8 bases and J by 5 bases, with 10 bases of the junction left unmatched. This chain's CDR3 is CASGERTGRETQYF. The CDR3 nucleotides are TGTGCCAGCGGTGAAAGGACAGGGCGGGAGACCCAGTACTTC. Together with reference TRBV7-2 and TRBJ2-5, the CDR3 gives the full variable domain: GAGVSQSPSNKVTEKGKDVELRCDPISGHTALYWYRQSLGQGLEFLIYFQGNSAPDKSGLPSDRFSAERTGGSVSTLTIQRTQQEDSAVYLCASGERTGRETQYFGPGTRLLVL.

This clonotype was counted between two and nine times. The gene calls are TRBV20-1 and TRBJ2-3; D possibly matches TRBD1 or TRBD2 (5 bases each). This CDR3 is 13 amino acids long. V gave up 3 bases and J gave up 4 bases, with 11 bases separating them. The V gene's germline CDR1 is DFQATT and CDR2 SNEGSKA (reference sequence). The CDR3 region has the DNA TGCAGTGCTAGTGTGGGGGTTGCAGATACGCAGTATTTT. It translates to CSASVGVADTQYF.

In this sample, this clonotype turned up a few times. V is TRBV4-3 and J is TRBJ1-4; 8 positions match TRBD1. The ends lost 2 bases at V and 5 bases at J; junction bases unmatched: 4. CDR3 length: 15 amino acids. Germline V gene lookup returns CDR1 LGHNA and CDR2 YSLEER. The CDR3: CASSQLTGENEKLFF. The DNA of the CDR3 is TGCGCCAGCAGCCAATTGACAGGGGAGAATGAAAAACTGTTTTTT.

This clonotype was observed a handful of times. This chain links TRBV20-1 with TRBJ2-4; 9 positions match TRBD1. This CDR3 comprises 14 residues. With V trimmed by 4 bases and J by 8 bases, 9 bases remained unmatched. Germline loops: CDR1 DFQATT, CDR2 SNEGSKA (reference sequence). The CDR3 nucleotides read TGCAGTGCTAAATACAGGGGGCGTTCGGACATTCAGTACTTC. As protein: CSAKYRGRSDIQYF.

The chain couples TRBV24-1 to TRBJ2-7; 8 bases fit TRBD2. Germline loops: CDR1 KGHDR, CDR2 SFDVKD. There are 16 residues in the CDR3. Germline trimming cut 4 bases from V and 5 bases from J; bases unmatched to any gene: 12. In nucleotides, the CDR3 is TGTGCCACCAGTGACCCCCGGGGGGGAGAGTCCCACGAGCAGTACTTC. This encodes CATSDPRGGESHEQYF.

The rearrangement links TRBV20-1 to TRBJ2-1; tentatively, D is TRBD2 (6 bases). CDR3 length: 14 amino acids. The germline gives CDR1 DFQATT, CDR2 SNEGSKA (reference sequence). V was cut by 5 bases and J by 0 bases, with 11 bases left in between. The CDR3 coding sequence is TGCAGTGCTTTGCGGGGTAGCTCCTACAATGAGCAGTTCTTC. Translation: CSALRGSSYNEQFF.